Sequencing of this TCR beta chain was carried out in a study of shared clonotypes between healthy human individuals. TCRdb's copy holds only in-frame clones and misses some; the assay was immunoSEQ multiplex PCR. The sample shows approximately 940,000 clones, 76% of them seen only once. Germline values: CDR1 MNHNY, CDR2 SVGAGI (reference sequence). V shed 5 bases and J 3 bases; nucleotides not matched to a gene: 9. The CDR3 is 15 amino acids. Input material: memory CD4+ T cells sorted from blood. Subset meaning: CD45RA-negative fraction. The receptor comes from a man younger than 35 in good health. The genes are TRBV6-6 and TRBJ2-7; 8 nucleotides align to TRBD2. The CDR3 nucleotides are TGTGCCAGCAGTCCCCGGGGGGGTACTGACTACGAGCAGTACTTC. Protein product: CASSPRGGTDYEQYF.